Reported below is one T cell receptor (beta chain). This sample was included in a study of cytomegalovirus exposure and HLA in healthy donors. Donors were drawn from the 120-subject validation cohort, separate from the roughly 670-subject first cohort. Germline CDR1 and CDR2: SGHVS and FNYEAQ. CDR3 length: 17 residues. With 4 bases removed from V and 4 bases from J, the gap between germline ends came to 23 bases. Clones were sequenced by immunoSEQ multiplex PCR, and TCRdb holds only the in-frame ones, with some missing. The repertoire includes about 120,000 clones, 89% of them detected once, and roughly 1.2% sits in the top ten.

The sequence derives from a woman younger than 30 in good health and CMV-seronegative. The sequencing input was PBMCs. V and J are TRBV7-6 and TRBJ2-7, with D perhaps TRBD1 (6 bases). CDR3 residues: CASSSIQGSVSYYEQYF. Here the CDR3 DNA reads TGTGCCAGCAGCTCAATACAGGGTTCCGTCTCCTATTACGAGCAGTACTTC. Full variable domain (rest looked up from reference TRBV7-6 and TRBJ2-7): GAGVSQSPRYKVTKRGQDVALRCDPISGHVSLYWYRQALGQGPEFLTYFNYEAQQDKSGLPNDRFSAERPEGSISTLTIQRTEQRDSAMYRCASSSIQGSVSYYEQYFGPGTRLTVT.